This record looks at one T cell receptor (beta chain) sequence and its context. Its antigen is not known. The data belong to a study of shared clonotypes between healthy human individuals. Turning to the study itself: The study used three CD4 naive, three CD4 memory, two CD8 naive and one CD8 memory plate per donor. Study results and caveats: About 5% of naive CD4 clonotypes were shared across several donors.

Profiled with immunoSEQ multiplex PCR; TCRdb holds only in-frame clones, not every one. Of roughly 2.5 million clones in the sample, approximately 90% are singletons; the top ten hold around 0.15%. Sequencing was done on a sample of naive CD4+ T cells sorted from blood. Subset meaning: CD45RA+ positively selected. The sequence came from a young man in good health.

CDR3 DNA: TGCGCCAGCAGCCAAGTGGGGACTAGCGTTAACAATGAGCAGTTCTTC. Translation gives CASSQVGTSVNNEQFF. The chain carries TRBV4-3 and TRBJ2-1; 10 positions agree with TRBD2. This CDR3 is built from 16 residues. The germline V gene encodes CDR1 LGHNA and CDR2 YSLEER. The J segment lost 5 bases and the V segment lost 1 base, leaving 5 bases of the junction unmatched.